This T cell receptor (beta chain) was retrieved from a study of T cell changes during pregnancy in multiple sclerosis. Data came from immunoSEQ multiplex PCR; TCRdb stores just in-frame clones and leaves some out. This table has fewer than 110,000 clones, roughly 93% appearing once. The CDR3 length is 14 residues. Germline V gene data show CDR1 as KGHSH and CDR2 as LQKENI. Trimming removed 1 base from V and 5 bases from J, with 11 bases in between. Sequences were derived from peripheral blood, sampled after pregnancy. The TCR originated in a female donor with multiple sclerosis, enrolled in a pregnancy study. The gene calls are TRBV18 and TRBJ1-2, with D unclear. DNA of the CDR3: TGTGCCAGCTCACCACTCGACCACGGGTATGGCTACACCTTC. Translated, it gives CASSPLDHGYGYTF.